These T cell receptor beta chains were read from a single sample in a study of OX40 agonist ivuxolimab in advanced cancers. TCRdb's table, derived via immunoSEQ multiplex PCR, lists solely in-frame clones and lacks some. Found here are tens of thousands of clones, 92% of them singletons; the top ten hold around 3.5%. The sample in question was CD4+ or CD8+ T cells sorted from blood, obtained in a trial of the OX40 agonist ivuxolimab. These receptors originate from an adult with an advanced solid tumor such as melanoma, head and neck, liver or kidney cancer. The CDR3 runs from the conserved cysteine through the conserved F or W. D genes are given only for firm matches. Only some rows state a clone size, as once, few, many or a class for expanded clones.

D gene: .; V gene: TRBV5-6; clone size: once; J gene: TRBJ2-2; CDR3 protein: CASSMEGRGGELFF; CDR3 DNA: TGTGCCAGCAGCATGGAGGGCCGGGGCGGGGAGCTGTTTTTT
D gene: TRBD1; V gene: TRBV2; clone size: .; J gene: TRBJ2-7; CDR3 protein: CASSEGQGANEQYF; CDR3 DNA: TGTGCCAGCAGTGAGGGACAGGGGGCTAACGAGCAGTACTTC
D gene: .; V gene: TRBV29-1; clone size: .; J gene: TRBJ2-7; CDR3 protein: CSAQTNSYEQYF; CDR3 DNA: TGCAGCGCCCAGACTAACTCCTACGAGCAGTACTTC
D gene: TRBD1; V gene: TRBV7-2; clone size: .; J gene: TRBJ2-5; CDR3 protein: CASSSWFKGGETQYF; CDR3 DNA: TGTGCCAGCAGCTCCTGGTTTAAAGGGGGCGAGACCCAGTACTTC
D gene: TRBD1; V gene: TRBV9; clone size: .; J gene: TRBJ1-4; CDR3 protein: CASSVAGQKTNEKLFF; CDR3 DNA: TGTGCCAGCAGCGTAGCGGGACAGAAGACTAATGAAAAACTGTTTTTT
D gene: .; V gene: TRBV6-5; clone size: .; J gene: TRBJ1-1; CDR3 protein: CASSYQPTPGGTEAFF; CDR3 DNA: TGTGCCAGCAGTTACCAACCAACGCCGGGAGGGACTGAAGCTTTCTTT
D gene: TRBD1; V gene: TRBV7-9; clone size: .; J gene: TRBJ2-2; CDR3 protein: CASSGDRVKLFF; CDR3 DNA: TGTGCCAGCTCGGGGGACAGGGTGAAGCTGTTTTTT
D gene: TRBD1; V gene: TRBV12-5; clone size: .; J gene: TRBJ1-2; CDR3 protein: CASGLPGQASIF; CDR3 DNA: TGTGCTAGTGGTCTCCCGGGACAGGCCTCCATCTTC
D gene: .; V gene: TRBV6-6; clone size: .; J gene: TRBJ2-3; CDR3 protein: CASTDSTHTQYF; CDR3 DNA: TGTGCCAGCACCGACAGCACCCATACGCAGTATTTT
D gene: TRBD1; V gene: TRBV6-4; clone size: .; J gene: TRBJ2-1; CDR3 protein: CASSEAGTGDSNEQFF; CDR3 DNA: TGTGCCAGCAGTGAGGCCGGGACAGGGGATTCCAATGAGCAGTTCTTC
D gene: .; V gene: TRBV27; clone size: .; J gene: TRBJ1-1; CDR3 protein: CASRLGNTEAFF; CDR3 DNA: TGTGCCAGCAGATTAGGGAACACTGAAGCTTTCTTT
D gene: .; V gene: TRBV4-1; clone size: .; J gene: TRBJ1-1; CDR3 protein: CASSLRGSEAFF; CDR3 DNA: TGTGCCAGCAGCTTGAGAGGAAGTGAAGCTTTCTTT
D gene: .; V gene: TRBV14; clone size: few; J gene: TRBJ1-1; CDR3 protein: CASSAGGWDEAFF; CDR3 DNA: TGTGCCAGCAGCGCGGGGGGCTGGGATGAAGCTTTCTTT
D gene: .; V gene: TRBV19; clone size: .; J gene: TRBJ1-5; CDR3 protein: CASSINSLGNQPQHF; CDR3 DNA: TGTGCCAGTAGTATTAACAGTCTAGGGAATCAGCCCCAGCATTTT
D gene: TRBD2; V gene: TRBV7-9; clone size: .; J gene: TRBJ2-3; CDR3 protein: CASSFPLAGGPHTDTQYF; CDR3 DNA: TGTGCCAGCAGCTTCCCGCTAGCGGGAGGGCCTCACACAGATACGCAGTATTTT
D gene: TRBD2; V gene: TRBV4-2; clone size: .; J gene: TRBJ2-7; CDR3 protein: CASSQATSGSGVNEQYF; CDR3 DNA: TGTGCCAGCAGCCAAGCGACTAGCGGGAGCGGAGTCAACGAGCAGTACTTC
D gene: .; V gene: TRBV6-5; clone size: .; J gene: TRBJ1-1; CDR3 protein: CASNDGGDTEAFF; CDR3 DNA: TGTGCCAGCAACGACGGGGGGGACACTGAAGCTTTCTTT
D gene: TRBD1; V gene: TRBV6-4; clone size: .; J gene: TRBJ2-1; CDR3 protein: CASSNASGTGGQGEFF; CDR3 DNA: TGTGCCAGCAGCAACGCCTCCGGGACAGGGGGCCAAGGGGAGTTCTTC
D gene: .; V gene: TRBV30; clone size: .; J gene: TRBJ2-1; CDR3 protein: CAWSVTGRYNEQFF; CDR3 DNA: TGTGCCTGGAGTGTGACAGGCCGATACAATGAGCAGTTCTTC
D gene: .; V gene: TRBV29-1; clone size: .; J gene: TRBJ2-7; CDR3 protein: CSVGGPSYEQYF; CDR3 DNA: TGCAGCGTGGGTGGACCATCCTACGAGCAGTACTTC
D gene: TRBD1; V gene: TRBV29-1; clone size: few; J gene: TRBJ1-2; CDR3 protein: CSVVGQGAYGYTF; CDR3 DNA: TGCAGCGTTGTAGGACAGGGAGCCTATGGCTACACCTTC
D gene: .; V gene: TRBV5-1; clone size: .; J gene: TRBJ1-2; CDR3 protein: CASHRAGDYGYTF; CDR3 DNA: TGCGCCAGCCACCGGGCAGGGGACTATGGCTACACCTTC
D gene: .; V gene: TRBV11-2; clone size: .; J gene: TRBJ2-1; CDR3 protein: CASSPTGAYNEQFF; CDR3 DNA: TGTGCCAGCAGTCCCACCGGGGCCTACAATGAGCAGTTCTTC
D gene: .; V gene: TRBV5-1; clone size: .; J gene: TRBJ2-1; CDR3 protein: CASSLSASSYNEQFF; CDR3 DNA: TGCGCCAGCAGCTTGTCGGCTAGCTCCTACAATGAGCAGTTCTTC
D gene: .; V gene: TRBV5-8; clone size: .; J gene: TRBJ1-1; CDR3 protein: CASSLDANTEAFF; CDR3 DNA: TGTGCCAGCAGCTTGGATGCGAACACTGAAGCTTTCTTT
D gene: TRBD1; V gene: TRBV15; clone size: .; J gene: TRBJ2-7; CDR3 protein: CATSRAWDRGAHEQYF; CDR3 DNA: TGTGCCACCAGCAGAGCTTGGGACAGGGGCGCCCACGAGCAGTACTTC
D gene: TRBD1; V gene: TRBV5-1; clone size: .; J gene: TRBJ1-6; CDR3 protein: CASSLKGQGAGSPLHF; CDR3 DNA: TGCGCCAGCAGCTTGAAAGGACAGGGGGCTGGCTCACCCCTCCACTTT
D gene: TRBD1; V gene: TRBV19; clone size: .; J gene: TRBJ2-7; CDR3 protein: CASSPSGQFYEQYF; CDR3 DNA: TGTGCCAGTAGTCCCTCGGGACAGTTCTACGAGCAGTACTTC
D gene: .; V gene: TRBV19; clone size: .; J gene: TRBJ1-2; CDR3 protein: CASSTRRANYGYTF; CDR3 DNA: TGTGCCAGTAGTACGAGGAGAGCTAACTATGGCTACACCTTC
D gene: .; V gene: TRBV7-8; clone size: .; J gene: TRBJ1-4; CDR3 protein: CASSLVGSAEKLFF; CDR3 DNA: TGTGCCAGCAGCTTAGTCGGGTCGGCCGAAAAACTGTTTTTT
D gene: TRBD2; V gene: TRBV6-5; clone size: .; J gene: TRBJ2-7; CDR3 protein: CASSLLAGAYEQYF; CDR3 DNA: TGTGCCAGCAGTTTACTAGCGGGAGCCTACGAGCAGTACTTC